Described below is a single TCR beta chain sequence and its context. The antigen remains unidentified. This sample was taken from a study of metastatic and nonmetastatic thyroid tumors. Points from the study as a whole: Compared with benign nodules, malignant thyroid tumors were reported to have significantly higher TCR beta diversity in both blood and tumor.

Per the original data handling: Between-group CDR3 differences, defined by clinicopathological status, yielded a distant-metastasis classifier for papillary thyroid cancer. TCRdb ran MiXCR on the PCR reads. TCRdb, rather than the study authors, made the V and J calls. The data show 6,500 to 9,000 clones, with roughly 37% seen just once and 35% to 50% held by the top ten. No treatment of any kind had been given to any patient before thyroid surgery. The V gene's germline CDR1 is DFQATT and CDR2 SNEGSKA (reference sequence). V was shortened by 1 base and J by 3 bases, with 7 bases between the two germline ends. The CDR3 has 13 residues.

The chain combines TRBV20-1 with TRBJ1-3; tentatively, D is TRBD1 (5 bases). This TCR came from a female donor with papillary thyroid cancer or a benign thyroid nodule (not recorded which). Some clones in this sample may be carry-over from other donors' samples. Specimen: tumor tissue. The DNA of the CDR3 is TGCAGTGCTAGAGGGGGGGATGGAAACACCATATATTTT. Its translation: CSARGGDGNTIYF.